The 21 T cell receptor beta chains given below trace back to one sample, sequenced in a study of T cell responses to AZD1222 COVID-19 vaccine. Method: immunoSEQ multiplex PCR; TCRdb's copy keeps in-frame clones and lacks some. Here the sample spans around 80,000 clones, 80% to 90% being singletons. Sequenced material: peripheral blood, taken 28 days after the second AZD1222 dose. These receptors were obtained from an adult who received the AZD1222 COVID-19 vaccine.

The rearrangement joins TRBV14 to TRBJ2-7, with 7 bases identical to TRBD1. V gave up 0 bases and J gave up 0 bases; unmatched junction bases: 5. Germline V lookup: CDR1 SGHDN, CDR2 FVKESK. The CDR3 length is 16 residues. The CDR3 region has the DNA TGTGCCAGCAGCCAAGATATCTCAGGGGGCTCCTACGAGCAGTACTTC. Translated: CASSQDISGGSYEQYF.

The chain employs TRBV9 and TRBJ2-3; 10 positions agree with TRBD2. From germline, CDR1 is SGDLS and CDR2 YYNGEE. The CDR3 sequence is 16 residues long. V lost 4 bases and J lost 6; bases outside the gene matches: 11. CDR3 sequence reads: CASSLREGAGGDTQYF. DNA of the CDR3: TGTGCCAGCAGCCTCCGGGAGGGAGCGGGGGGGGATACGCAGTATTTT.

The chain combines TRBV10-3 with TRBJ2-2, with D unclear. With 2 bases removed from V and 2 bases from J, the gap between germline ends came to 9 bases. Looked up from germline, CDR1 is ENHRY and CDR2 is SYGVKD. There are 15 residues in the CDR3. In DNA, the CDR3 is TGTGCCATCAGTGAGAATCGACCAAACACCGGGGAGCTGTTTTTT. It specifies CAISENRPNTGELFF.

The chain uses TRBV10-1 and TRBJ1-5; no clear D. CDR3 length equals 12 residues. Germline values: CDR1 WNHNN, CDR2 SYGVQD (reference sequence). V was cut by 0 bases and J by 7 bases, with 4 bases left in between. DNA for the CDR3: TGCGCCAGCAGTGAGTCACGGCAGCCCCAGCATTTT. The encoded protein is CASSESRQPQHF.

The genes are TRBV6-5 and TRBJ2-3; D is possibly TRBD2 (5 bases). V dropped 6 bases and J dropped 14 bases, with 21 bases sitting between them. The germline V gene encodes CDR1 MNHEY and CDR2 SVGAGI. This CDR3 contains 13 residues. The CDR3 here is CASSDLAAGYVYF. In DNA, the CDR3 is TGTGCCAGCAGCGACCTCGCGGCGGGTTATGTGTATTTT.

The V gene is TRBV9, the J gene TRBJ1-2, with a possible D match to TRBD1 (5 bases). Trimming cost V 0 bases and J 0 bases, with 9 bases left between them. This CDR3 is built from 15 residues. Germline CDR1 SGDLS, CDR2 YYNGEE. The CDR3 DNA reads as TGTGCCAGCAGCGTAGGGCAGGGCCCTAACTATGGCTACACCTTC. Translated, it gives CASSVGQGPNYGYTF.

The chain is built from TRBV18 and TRBJ1-5; the D is unclear. The germline gives CDR1 KGHSH, CDR2 LQKENI. The CDR3 runs to 13 residues. V dropped 4 bases and J dropped 3 bases, with 7 bases sitting between them. The CDR3 coding sequence is TGTGCCAGCTCACTAGTCGACAATCAGCCCCAGCATTTT. Translated, it gives CASSLVDNQPQHF.

There are a few counts of this clone. The V call is TRBV28, the J call TRBJ1-4; no clear D gene. V shed 2 bases and J shed 7 bases, with 11 bases lying between them. There are 14 residues in the CDR3. Per the germline V gene, CDR1 is MDHEN and CDR2 is SYDVKM. CDR3 coding DNA: TGTGCCAGCAGTTTAAGAAGGTCGGGTGAAAAACTGTTTTTT. Its protein is CASSLRRSGEKLFF.

V is TRBV28 and J is TRBJ2-7; TRBD1 is a possible D gene (5 bases). The CDR3 is 13 residues long. V shed 5 bases and J shed 6 bases, with 14 bases lying between them. From germline, CDR1 is MDHEN and CDR2 SYDVKM. The CDR3 protein is CASSPTQGSEQYF. The DNA for the CDR3 is TGTGCCAGCAGTCCAACCCAGGGTTCCGAGCAGTACTTC. Using reference TRBV28 and TRBJ2-7 for the parts outside the CDR3, the full variable domain is DVKVTQSSRYLVKRTGEKVFLECVQDMDHENMFWYRQDPGLGLRLIYFSYDVKMKEKGDIPEGYSVSREKKERFSLILESASTNQTSMYLCASSPTQGSEQYFGPGTRLTVT.

J is TRBJ2-7 and V is TRBV11-2, with D possibly matching TRBD1 (5 bases). CDR1 SGHAT and CDR2 FQNNGV come from the germline V gene. The V gene lost 0 bases and the J gene lost 2 bases, with 11 bases spanning the gap. This CDR3 comprises 15 residues. CDR3 sequence (DNA): TGTGCCAGCAGCTTAGATTTAAAGGGGACCTACGAGCAGTACTTC. Protein product: CASSLDLKGTYEQYF. The whole variable domain, filled in from reference TRBV11-2 and TRBJ2-7, reads EAGVAQSPRYKIIEKRQSVAFWCNPISGHATLYWYQQILGQGPKLLIQFQNNGVVDDSQLPKDRFSAERLKGVDSTLKIQPAKLEDSAVYLCASSLDLKGTYEQYFGPGTRLTVT.

This clone has a single count. The rearrangement uses TRBV2 and TRBJ2-3; 7 bases fit TRBD1. Germline assignment: CDR1 SNHLY and CDR2 FYNNEI. The CDR3 totals 14 residues. J lost 2 bases, V lost 4 bases, and 3 bases had no gene match. CDR3 protein: CASSGQGFTDTQYF. CDR3 sequence (DNA): TGTGCCAGCAGTGGACAGGGCTTCACAGATACGCAGTATTTT.

V usage is TRBV27 and J usage is TRBJ2-1; D not resolved. CDR1 MNHEY and CDR2 SMNVEV come from the germline V gene (reference sequence). The CDR3 contains 13 residues. V was clipped by 2 bases and J by 4 bases, with 6 bases between them. CDR3 DNA sequence: TGTGCCAGCAGTTTAAAAGAATACAATGAGCAGTTCTTC. Protein: CASSLKEYNEQFF.

This sequence joins TRBV29-1 and TRBJ1-2; D may be TRBD1 (5 bases). Germline-derived CDR1 and CDR2 are SQVTM and ANQGSEA. The CDR3 is 12 amino acids. Trimming removed 6 bases from V and 3 bases from J, with 11 bases in between. The CDR3 nucleotides read TGCAGCGTCCAAGACAGATACTATGGCTACACCTTC. Translated: CSVQDRYYGYTF. The variable domain in full, with the rest retrieved from reference TRBV29-1 and TRBJ1-2, is SAVISQKPSRDICQRGTSLTIQCQVDSQVTMMFWYRQQPGQSLTLIATANQGSEATYESGFVIDKFPISRPNLTFSTLTVSNMSPEDSSIYLCSVQDRYYGYTFGSGTRLTVV.

In this sample, this clone turned up a few times. The V and J genes are TRBV5-5 and TRBJ1-6; 8 nucleotides match TRBD1. V lost 5 bases, J lost 4 bases, and 11 bases stayed unmatched. The CDR3 sequence is 17 residues long. Germline loops: CDR1 SGHKS, CDR2 YYEKEE (reference sequence). CDR3 amino acids: CASRGQVSGGYNSPLHF. CDR3 sequence (DNA): TGTGCCAGCAGGGGACAGGTCTCCGGGGGGTATAATTCACCCCTCCACTTT.

This clone has more than one count but fewer than ten. The chain uses TRBV7-9 and TRBJ1-5, with D uncertain. Trimming pared 5 bases from V and 4 bases from J, leaving 21 bases between. The CDR3 extends over 17 amino acids. Germline CDR1 and CDR2: SEHNR and FQNEAQ (reference sequence). CDR3 nucleotides: TGTGCCAGCAGCCCCGGCCCCGCAGGTAGAATGAATCAGCCCCAGCATTTT. It is translated as CASSPGPAGRMNQPQHF.

The chain has TRBV10-2 and TRBJ2-1, with 9 bases fitting TRBD2. The germline gives CDR1 WSHSY, CDR2 SAAADI. The CDR3 length is 17 residues. V shed 6 bases, J shed 4 bases, and the junction held 13 bases outside the gene matches. Here the CDR3 reads CASSEILTSGLYNEQFF. DNA for the CDR3: TGCGCCAGCAGCGAAATATTGACTAGCGGCTTATACAATGAGCAGTTCTTC.

The J gene is TRBJ1-4, the V gene TRBV11-2; tentative D call: TRBD1 (5 bases). Trimming stripped 5 bases from V and 5 bases from J, with 9 bases between. This CDR3 spans 13 amino acids. The germline V gene has CDR1 SGHAT and CDR2 FQNNGV. The CDR3 bases are TGTGCCAGCAGCCGGGGACCCAATGAAAAACTGTTTTTT. It translates to CASSRGPNEKLFF.

Points on this clone: The same CDR3 is also encoded by other DNA sequences in this sample. The V gene is TRBV3-1 (or the pseudogene TRBV3-2), the J gene TRBJ2-1; 9 bases are shared with TRBD1. The CDR3 totals 14 residues. The V and J ends lost 8 bases and 8 bases, in that order; junction bases with no gene match: 10. Germline V gives CDR1 LGHDT, CDR2 YNNKEL (reference sequence). In DNA form, the CDR3 reads TGTGCCAGCCAACCGGGACAGGGCATGTATGAGCAGTTCTTC. Residues: CASQPGQGMYEQFF.

This chain connects TRBV4-1 to TRBJ2-1, with 7 bases identical to TRBD2. This CDR3 spans 14 amino acids. Germline CDR1 and CDR2: MGHRA and YSYEKL. V lost 1 base and J lost 7; bases outside the gene matches: 4. The CDR3 protein is CASSQGGGGNEQFF. The CDR3 nucleotides read TGCGCCAGCAGCCAAGGGGGCGGGGGAAATGAGCAGTTCTTC.

The chain joins TRBV18 to TRBJ2-1; D gene ambiguous. Germline assignment: CDR1 KGHSH and CDR2 LQKENI. The CDR3 extends over 14 amino acids. The germline V and J ends were trimmed by 3 bases and 0 bases, with 6 bases remaining between them. CDR3 protein: CASSPDGSYNEQFF. As DNA, the CDR3 is TGTGCCAGCTCACCCGACGGCTCCTACAATGAGCAGTTCTTC.

The chain carries TRBV27 and TRBJ1-6, with D tentatively TRBD1 (6 bases). V lost 4 bases to trimming and J lost 8 bases, with 15 bases between them. The V gene's germline CDR1 is MNHEY and CDR2 SMNVEV (reference sequence). The CDR3 covers 15 residues. CDR3 sequence: CASSYLNRVYSPLHF. For the CDR3, the DNA is TGTGCCAGCAGTTATCTTAACAGGGTTTATTCACCCCTCCACTTT.